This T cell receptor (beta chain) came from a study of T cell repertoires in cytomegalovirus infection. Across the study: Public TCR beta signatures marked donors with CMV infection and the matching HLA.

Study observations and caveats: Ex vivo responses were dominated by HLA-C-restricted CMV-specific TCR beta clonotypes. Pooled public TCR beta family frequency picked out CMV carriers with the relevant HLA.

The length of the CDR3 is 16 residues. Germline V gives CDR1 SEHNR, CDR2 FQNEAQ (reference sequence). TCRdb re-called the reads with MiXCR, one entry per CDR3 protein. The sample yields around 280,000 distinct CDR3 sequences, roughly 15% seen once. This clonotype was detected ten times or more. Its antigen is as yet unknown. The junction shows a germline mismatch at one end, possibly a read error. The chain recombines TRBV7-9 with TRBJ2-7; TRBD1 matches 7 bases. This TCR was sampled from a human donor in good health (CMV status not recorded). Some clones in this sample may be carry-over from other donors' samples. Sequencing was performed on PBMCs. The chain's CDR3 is CASSDGTAYFSHEQYF. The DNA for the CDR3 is TGTGCCAGCAGCGACGGGACAGCTTATTTCTCCCACGAGCAGTACTTC.